These T cell receptor beta chains were read from a single sample in a study of OX40 agonist ivuxolimab in advanced cancers. Generated by immunoSEQ multiplex PCR, the TCRdb table keeps only in-frame clones and is missing some. The top ten hold approximately 13% of the sample, which has roughly 44,000 clones, around nine tenths seen once. The specimen was CD4+ or CD8+ T cells sorted from blood, collected in a trial of the OX40 agonist ivuxolimab. These receptors were obtained from an adult with an advanced solid tumor such as melanoma, head and neck, liver or kidney cancer. Each CDR3 is given with its conserved first and last residue. The order of the fields is clone size, D gene, V gene, J gene, CDR3 DNA, CDR3 protein. A D gene is named only where the DNA matches it firmly. The size entry is marked missing in some rows and otherwise reads once, few, many or a size class.

size: -
D: -
V: TRBV7-9
J: TRBJ1-2
DNA: TGTGCCAGCAGCTTAAATCCAGATCCCTATGGCTACACCTTC
CDR3: CASSLNPDPYGYTF

size: -
D: -
V: TRBV7-2
J: TRBJ2-7
DNA: TGTGCCAGCAGCCCATCCCGGAGGATACTTCCCCCCTACGAGCAGTACTTC
CDR3: CASSPSRRILPPYEQYF

size: -
D: TRBD2
V: TRBV27
J: TRBJ2-3
DNA: TGTGCCAGCGTCCGGGGAGCGGGGGTTGGAGATACGCAGTATTTT
CDR3: CASVRGAGVGDTQYF

size: -
D: TRBD1
V: TRBV29-1
J: TRBJ2-2
DNA: TGCAGCGTGGGGACAGTGAACACCGGGGAGCTGTTTTTT
CDR3: CSVGTVNTGELFF

size: -
D: TRBD1
V: TRBV10-3
J: TRBJ1-1
DNA: TGTGCCATCAGTGAGGACAGGGGGGTCACTGAAGCTTTCTTT
CDR3: CAISEDRGVTEAFF

size: -
D: -
V: TRBV9
J: TRBJ1-1
DNA: TGTGCCAGCAGCTCACCCCCCATCAGGGATTTGCGTGAAACTGAAGCTTTCTTT
CDR3: CASSSPPIRDLRETEAFF

size: -
D: -
V: TRBV7-3
J: TRBJ2-1
DNA: TGTGCCAGCAGCGTAGTAAGTGGGGGGCTATACAATGAGCAGTTCTTC
CDR3: CASSVVSGGLYNEQFF

size: -
D: -
V: TRBV6-1
J: TRBJ2-7
DNA: TGTGCCAGCAGGGACGGGCAGGGCTACGAGCAGTACTTC
CDR3: CASRDGQGYEQYF

size: once
D: -
V: TRBV10-2
J: TRBJ2-7
DNA: TGCGCCAGCAGTGACCCCACTAGTGGGGACTCCTACGAGCAGTACTTC
CDR3: CASSDPTSGDSYEQYF

size: -
D: -
V: TRBV29-1
J: TRBJ1-2
DNA: TGCAGCGTTGAGAAGGAGGGAGGCTATGGCTACACCTTC
CDR3: CSVEKEGGYGYTF

size: -
D: -
V: TRBV7-2
J: TRBJ1-1
DNA: TGTGCCAGCAGCTTATTGAGCGGGGCTGAAGCTTTCTTT
CDR3: CASSLLSGAEAFF

size: -
D: -
V: TRBV5-1
J: TRBJ1-5
DNA: TGCGCCAGCAGCTTGGAAGGGGGCAATCAGCCCCAGCATTTT
CDR3: CASSLEGGNQPQHF

size: few
D: -
V: TRBV5-5
J: TRBJ2-1
DNA: TGTGCCAGCAGCCTACTAGTGGGGGGCCCCCGCTCCTACAATGAGCAGTTCTTC
CDR3: CASSLLVGGPRSYNEQFF

size: -
D: TRBD1
V: TRBV7-9
J: TRBJ1-4
DNA: TGTGCCAGCAGCGCCACAGGGGGCGGCGAAAAACTGTTTTTT
CDR3: CASSATGGGEKLFF

size: -
D: -
V: TRBV7-3
J: TRBJ2-7
DNA: TGTGCCAGCAGCTCCGGGGCAGGGAACTACGAGCAGTACTTC
CDR3: CASSSGAGNYEQYF

size: -
D: TRBD1
V: TRBV13
J: TRBJ1-5
DNA: TGTGCCAGCAGCGAGGGGAGGACAGGGGGCAATCAGCCCCAGCATTTT
CDR3: CASSEGRTGGNQPQHF

size: -
D: -
V: TRBV19
J: TRBJ1-2
DNA: TGTGCTCTATCCCAGGAAGGACGAGGCGGCTACACCTTC
CDR3: CALSQEGRGGYTF

size: -
D: -
V: TRBV4-1
J: TRBJ2-1
DNA: TGCGCCAGCAGCCAAGTGCCAGGTTACAATGAGCAGTTCTTC
CDR3: CASSQVPGYNEQFF

size: -
D: -
V: TRBV6-6
J: TRBJ2-7
DNA: TGTGCCAGCAGTTCTCTCTCCTACGAGCAGTACTTC
CDR3: CASSSLSYEQYF

size: -
D: -
V: TRBV13
J: TRBJ2-2
DNA: TGTGCCAGCCGACCGGGATCCAACACCGGGGAGCTGTTTTTT
CDR3: CASRPGSNTGELFF

size: -
D: -
V: TRBV6-5
J: TRBJ1-1
DNA: TGTGCCAGCAGTTACTCGTATCCGTACACTGAAGCTTTCTTT
CDR3: CASSYSYPYTEAFF

size: -
D: -
V: TRBV28
J: TRBJ1-2
DNA: TGTGCCAGTCAAGACTCTAACTATGGCTACACCTTC
CDR3: CASQDSNYGYTF

size: -
D: TRBD1
V: TRBV27
J: TRBJ1-4
DNA: TGTGCCAGCAGTTTATCCATGGGACAGAATGAAAAACTGTTTTTT
CDR3: CASSLSMGQNEKLFF

size: -
D: TRBD1
V: TRBV15
J: TRBJ2-2
DNA: TGTGCCACCAGCTCCCGGACAGGGGGCACCGGGGAGCTGTTTTTT
CDR3: CATSSRTGGTGELFF

size: -
D: -
V: TRBV28
J: TRBJ1-1
DNA: TGTGCCAGCAGTTTTATCATAGGAACGGACACTGAAGCTTTCTTT
CDR3: CASSFIIGTDTEAFF

size: -
D: -
V: TRBV7-9
J: TRBJ2-3
DNA: TGTGCCAGCAGCTCTCTCAGGGGATGGGAGACAGATACGCAGTATTTT
CDR3: CASSSLRGWETDTQYF

size: -
D: -
V: TRBV15
J: TRBJ1-5
DNA: TGTGCCACCAGCAGAGATCGCCCGTTTTTCCGCTCCCATCAGCCCCAGCATTTT
CDR3: CATSRDRPFFRSHQPQHF

size: -
D: -
V: TRBV4-2
J: TRBJ1-2
DNA: TGTGCCGGCAGCCAAGAGGGGGTCGGATACTATGGCTACACCTTC
CDR3: CAGSQEGVGYYGYTF

size: -
D: -
V: TRBV6-4
J: TRBJ2-7
DNA: TGTGCCCTACCCTGGCGCGAGCAGTACTTC
CDR3: CALPWREQYF

size: -
D: -
V: TRBV9
J: TRBJ2-1
DNA: TGTGCCAGCAGCGCCATCGTGGGGGGGCCCGGCAATGAGCAGTTCTTC
CDR3: CASSAIVGGPGNEQFF

size: -
D: -
V: TRBV7-6
J: TRBJ2-7
DNA: TGTGCCAGCAGCTTAGAATGGACAGACTCCCACGAGCAGTACTTC
CDR3: CASSLEWTDSHEQYF

size: -
D: TRBD2
V: TRBV7-8
J: TRBJ2-5
DNA: TGTGCCAGCAGCTTAATAGTGGGGGGGTACCAAGAGACCCAGTACTTC
CDR3: CASSLIVGGYQETQYF

size: -
D: -
V: TRBV18
J: TRBJ2-3
DNA: TGTGCCAGCTCACGGACGAGAGATACGCAGTATTTT
CDR3: CASSRTRDTQYF

size: -
D: TRBD1
V: TRBV7-9
J: TRBJ1-3
DNA: TGTGCCAGCAGCTCCCCTAGACAGGGGAGAAACACCATATATTTT
CDR3: CASSSPRQGRNTIYF

size: -
D: -
V: TRBV4-1
J: TRBJ1-1
DNA: TGCGCCAGCAGCCACCCCTCGGGGGGAGCTTTCTTT
CDR3: CASSHPSGGAFF

size: once
D: -
V: TRBV7-9
J: TRBJ2-1
DNA: TGTGCCAGCAGCCCCCTTTTGGCAGGCTTATATGAGCAGTTCTTC
CDR3: CASSPLLAGLYEQFF

size: -
D: -
V: TRBV5-4
J: TRBJ1-1
DNA: TGTGCCAGCAGCTTGGTGGGGGGGCCCACTGAAGCTTTCTTT
CDR3: CASSLVGGPTEAFF

size: -
D: -
V: TRBV15
J: TRBJ2-1
DNA: TGTGCCACCAGCAGAGGGGCCGTCTCCTACAATGAGCAGTTCTTC
CDR3: CATSRGAVSYNEQFF

size: -
D: TRBD1
V: TRBV5-6
J: TRBJ2-7
DNA: TGTGCCAGCAACTTCTTGACAGGGGGCTACGAGCAGTACTTC
CDR3: CASNFLTGGYEQYF

size: -
D: -
V: TRBV5-1
J: TRBJ2-7
DNA: TGCGCCAGCCGCCAAGAGCAGGGAGGCTACGAGCAGTACTTC
CDR3: CASRQEQGGYEQYF

size: once
D: -
V: TRBV28
J: TRBJ1-2
DNA: TGTGCCAGCAGTTTAATTGTAGGTGCGGGTCCCGCCTATGGCTACACCTTC
CDR3: CASSLIVGAGPAYGYTF

size: -
D: -
V: TRBV5-6
J: TRBJ2-3
DNA: TGTGCCAGCAGCTTGGGCTCTAGCACAGATACGCAGTATTTT
CDR3: CASSLGSSTDTQYF

size: -
D: -
V: TRBV4-3
J: TRBJ2-5
DNA: TGCGCCAGCAGCCAAGATCGGGGGGCCCAAGAGACCCAGTACTTC
CDR3: CASSQDRGAQETQYF

size: few
D: -
V: TRBV5-6
J: TRBJ1-5
DNA: TGTGCCAGCAGCTTCACGGGACGAAACCAGCCCCAGCATTTT
CDR3: CASSFTGRNQPQHF

size: -
D: TRBD1
V: TRBV29-1
J: TRBJ2-1
DNA: TGCAGCGCCATATCGGGACAGGGATACCAGGAGCAGTTCTTC
CDR3: CSAISGQGYQEQFF

size: -
D: -
V: TRBV6-5
J: TRBJ2-3
DNA: TGTGCCAGCAGTTCAGGAGTCTTCACAGATACGCAGTATTTT
CDR3: CASSSGVFTDTQYF

size: -
D: -
V: TRBV18
J: TRBJ2-7
DNA: TGTGCCAGCTCACCACCTGCCCAAGGACTGCACGAGCAGTACTTC
CDR3: CASSPPAQGLHEQYF

size: -
D: -
V: TRBV7-9
J: TRBJ1-1
DNA: TGTGCCAGCAGCTCTTCAAAGGGCAGGGGTGAGCGGATGAACACTGAAGCTTTCTTT
CDR3: CASSSSKGRGERMNTEAFF

size: -
D: TRBD1
V: TRBV10-3
J: TRBJ1-6
DNA: TGTGCCTTCCACCGGGACAGGGCGTGGGGCCCCTCTTATAATTCACCCCTCCACTTT
CDR3: CAFHRDRAWGPSYNSPLHF